The clone carrying this TCR beta chain has only one observation. Its antigen is as yet unknown. The data stem from a study of chemoradiotherapy in HPV16-positive cancers. Clones were sequenced by immunoSEQ multiplex PCR, and TCRdb holds only the in-frame ones, with some missing. The sample records 3,400 or so clones, around 94% being singletons. Repertoires were sampled repeatedly during chemoradiotherapy. Findings and limits, study-wide: Non-HPV-specific T cells did not expand in tumors during treatment, whereas candidate HPV-specific clones and E7-related motifs did. HPV-responsive T-cell expansion during chemoradiotherapy was linked to improved recurrence-free survival in HPV16-positive patients.

The TCR comes from a human donor with HPV-associated anogenital cancer. This material consisted of tumor tissue, taken from a patient who underwent chemoradiotherapy.

The chain's CDR3 is CASSSAGTGFVNTEAFF. For the CDR3, the DNA is TGTGCCAGCAGCTCCGCCGGGACAGGGTTTGTGAACACTGAAGCTTTCTTT. V is TRBV13 and J is TRBJ1-1; 9 positions match TRBD1. Germline CDR1 is PRHDT and CDR2 is FYEKMQ (reference sequence). Trimming removed 4 bases from V and 0 bases from J; junction bases left unmatched: 9. The length of the CDR3 is 17 residues.